This passage covers 4 T cell receptor beta chains from one sample sequenced in a study of blood T cell repertoires in COVID-19. The data were produced by immunoSEQ multiplex PCR, yet TCRdb's version contains in-frame clones alone and is incomplete. This table holds around 200,000 clones, approximately 83% found once. Sequencing input: peripheral blood. These receptors all come from a woman between 25 and 40 years old with COVID-19, enrolled during active disease.

V is TRBV5-4 and J is TRBJ1-1; the D is unclear. The length of the CDR3 is 14 residues. The V end was cut by 5 bases, the J end by 11 bases, with 22 bases between. The germline V gene encodes CDR1 SGHNT and CDR2 YYREEE (reference sequence). DNA for the CDR3: TGTGCCAGCAGATTCCTGGGCCGCCCCGAATCGGCTTTCTTT. This codes for CASRFLGRPESAFF.

The rearrangement joins TRBV28 to TRBJ1-5; D is uncertain. The CDR3 length is 14 residues. V was shortened by 3 bases and J by 9 bases, with 15 bases between the two germline ends. CDR1 and CDR2 from the germline V gene are MDHEN and SYDVKM. The CDR3 here is CASSFGGDEGPQHF. In DNA, the CDR3 is TGTGCCAGCAGTTTCGGTGGGGATGAGGGGCCCCAGCATTTT. The full variable domain, completed using reference TRBV28 and TRBJ1-5, is DVKVTQSSRYLVKRTGEKVFLECVQDMDHENMFWYRQDPGLGLRLIYFSYDVKMKEKGDIPEGYSVSREKKERFSLILESASTNQTSMYLCASSFGGDEGPQHFGDGTRLSIL.

The CDR3 coding sequence is TGTGCCAGCAGCCAGGGGCAGGGGAGTTCACCCCTCCACTTT. Translating it yields CASSQGQGSSPLHF. V usage is TRBV3-1 (or the pseudogene TRBV3-2) and J usage is TRBJ1-6, with D possibly being TRBD1 (6 bases). The germline gives CDR1 LGHDT, CDR2 YNNKEL (reference sequence). The CDR3 covers 14 residues. V was trimmed by 3 bases and J by 9 bases, leaving 12 bases between them.

This clone showed up just once. The rearrangement uses TRBV7-9 and TRBJ2-1; 8 bases line up with TRBD2. The V segment lost 5 bases and the J segment 5 bases; nucleotides outside the gene matches: 8. The CDR3 is 15 amino acids. CDR1 is SEHNR and CDR2 is FQNEAQ in the germline V gene (reference sequence). For the CDR3, the DNA is TGTGCCAGCAGCCCCCCGGGACTAGTAAACAATGAGCAGTTCTTC. Amino acids: CASSPPGLVNNEQFF.